Following are 30 T cell receptor beta chains from one sample sequenced in a study of beta chain features in type 1 diabetes. The authors reverse transcribed all of the isolated RNA, so sequencing captured expressed TCRB transcripts. Produced via immunoSEQ multiplex PCR; TCRdb's table is partial and in-frame only. Counted here are 680,000 or so clones, roughly 16% occurring once; the ten biggest clones make up 0.07% to 0.095%. The sequenced material came from naive CD4+ T cells from blood. The receptors were sampled from a man younger than 35 in good health.

This clone was seen a few times. The chain carries TRBV9 and TRBJ2-5; 12 bases line up with TRBD2. The DNA end lines up better with TRBJ2-7; the J call may be wrong. CDR1 is SGDLS and CDR2 is YYNGEE in the germline V gene. The CDR3 runs 14 residues. The CDR3 loop reads CASSVGLAGYEQYF. The CDR3 nucleotides read TGTGCCAGCAGCGTTGGACTAGCGGGGTACGAGCAGTACTTC.

The chain has TRBV6-5 and TRBJ1-5; D gene uncertain. Germline-derived CDR1 and CDR2 are MNHEY and SVGAGI. CDR3 length: 15 residues. With 0 bases removed from V and 7 bases from J, the gap between germline ends came to 13 bases. CDR3 coding DNA: TGTGCCAGCAGTTACTCGGGTGCAGTAAGCCAGCCCCAGCATTTT. Protein product: CASSYSGAVSQPQHF.

There are a few counts of this clone. The chain couples TRBV7-9 to TRBJ1-1, with D uncertain. The germline CDR1 and CDR2 sequences are SEHNR and FQNEAQ (reference sequence). V lost 1 base, J lost 4 bases, and 10 bases lay in between. The CDR3 consists of 14 residues. Here the CDR3 reads CASSLGGWGTEAFF. DNA of the CDR3: TGTGCCAGCAGCTTAGGCGGGTGGGGCACTGAAGCTTTCTTT.

The rearrangement links TRBV2 to TRBJ2-7; 7 bases map to TRBD1. Germline values: CDR1 SNHLY, CDR2 FYNNEI. The CDR3 consists of 14 residues. The J segment lost 8 bases and the V segment lost 3 bases, leaving 10 bases of the junction unmatched. CDR3 loop: CASSERQGGLKQYF. In DNA, the CDR3 is TGTGCCAGCAGTGAGAGACAGGGTGGACTGAAGCAGTACTTC.

For the CDR3, the DNA is TGCAGCGTTGGGGGGACAGGGACGAGGGAAAAACTGTTTTTT. It specifies CSVGGTGTREKLFF. This rearrangement joins TRBV29-1 to TRBJ1-4, with 9 bases matching TRBD1. Unmatched junction bases numbered 8, after V lost 4 bases and J lost 8 bases. Germline CDR1 SQVTM, CDR2 ANQGSEA. CDR3 length: 14 residues.

This chain's CDR3 is CSVQGNEQFF. As DNA, the CDR3 is TGCAGCGTGCAGGGGAATGAGCAGTTCTTC. The chain carries TRBV29-1 and TRBJ2-1, with D maybe TRBD1 (6 bases). The germline gives CDR1 SQVTM, CDR2 ANQGSEA. V lost 6 bases and J lost 7, with 7 bases in between. CDR3 length: 10 amino acids.

This clone was seen a few times. The chain carries TRBV30 and TRBJ2-2; TRBD2 might be the D (6 bases). From germline, CDR1 is GTSNPN and CDR2 SVGIG (reference sequence). This CDR3 comprises 15 residues. Trimming left V 0 bases short and J 3 bases short, with 11 bases between. The CDR3 DNA sequence: TGTGCCTGGAGTGTGCCGCGGGGTTACACCGGGGAGCTGTTTTTT. Translation: CAWSVPRGYTGELFF.

This clone has only a few counts. J is TRBJ2-5 and V is TRBV4-3, with TRBD1 matching over 8 bases. Germline CDR1 LGHNA, CDR2 YSLEER. With 3 bases clipped from V and 7 bases from J, the junction kept 10 bases outside the gene matches. This CDR3 has 15 amino acids. In DNA, the CDR3 is TGCGCCAGCAGCCAGAAGGGCAGGGGGCTAGGGACCCAGTACTTC. Its protein product is CASSQKGRGLGTQYF.

J is TRBJ2-5 and V is TRBV9; D remains unclear. Deletions cut 0 bases from V and 5 bases from J, with 8 bases between. The CDR3 consists of 13 residues. Looked up from germline, CDR1 is SGDLS and CDR2 is YYNGEE. CDR3 residues: CASSVGPAETQYF. The CDR3 nucleotides are TGTGCCAGCAGCGTAGGACCCGCCGAGACCCAGTACTTC.

This CDR3 reads CASSLGGEAQPQHF. The CDR3 DNA reads as TGTGCCAGCAGCTTAGGAGGGGAGGCTCAGCCCCAGCATTTT. The chain links TRBV7-8 to TRBJ1-5; TRBD1 is a possible D gene (5 bases). The germline CDR1 and CDR2 sequences are SGHVS and FQNEAQ. The CDR3 covers 14 residues. V was pared by 1 base and J by 6 bases, with 10 bases between. The variable domain in full, with the rest retrieved from reference TRBV7-8 and TRBJ1-5, is GAGVSQSPRYKVAKRGQDVALRCDPISGHVSLFWYQQALGQGPEFLTYFQNEAQLDKSGLPSDRFFAERPEGSVSTLKIQRTQQEDSAVYLCASSLGGEAQPQHFGDGTRLSIL.

Only a few counts were recorded for this clone. The rearrangement joins TRBV21-1 to TRBJ2-1; the table's D call, TRBD1, was not checked against the DNA. TRBV21-1 is termed a pseudogene. The CDR3 runs 15 residues. CDR3 nucleotide sequence: TGTGCCAGCAGCAAATCCCAGTCCTCCTACAATGAGCAGTTCTTC. Translated: CASSKSQSSYNEQFF.

This chain joins TRBV6-5 and TRBJ1-1, with no clear D. Trimming took off 10 bases at V and 4 bases at J, with 13 bases between the two ends. The CDR3 is 12 residues long. The germline V gene encodes CDR1 MNHEY and CDR2 SVGAGI. CDR3: CATEVTGTEAFF. The CDR3 DNA follows: TGTGCCACCGAGGTGACGGGCACTGAAGCTTTCTTT.

CDR3: CSVEARLDQNIQYF. The DNA for the CDR3 is TGCAGCGTTGAAGCGCGACTAGACCAAAACATTCAGTACTTC. The chain is built from TRBV29-1 and TRBJ2-4; D perhaps matches TRBD2 (6 bases). The CDR3 length is 14 residues. Trimming took 1 base from V and 5 from J, leaving 12 bases between them. The V gene's germline CDR1 is SQVTM and CDR2 ANQGSEA.

The V gene is TRBV7-9, the J gene TRBJ1-1, with TRBD1 matching over 11 bases. The CDR3 extends over 15 amino acids. The V gene end was trimmed by 2 bases and the J gene end by 4 bases; junction bases not matched to a gene: 3. Germline-derived CDR1 and CDR2 are SEHNR and FQNEAQ (reference sequence). The CDR3 is CASSLRGQGVTEAFF. Written as DNA, the CDR3 is TGTGCCAGCAGCTTAAGGGGACAGGGGGTCACTGAAGCTTTCTTT.

This clone occurred a few times. The chain employs TRBV6-4 and TRBJ2-1, with 8 nucleotides matching TRBD1. CDR3 length equals 14 residues. Trimming cost V 1 base and J 8 bases; bases outside gene matches: 4. CDR1 MRHNA and CDR2 SNTAGT come from the germline V gene. The CDR3 spells CASSDWAGGDEQFF. In nucleotides, the CDR3 is TGTGCCAGCAGTGACTGGGCAGGGGGCGATGAGCAGTTCTTC.

This clone was counted only a few times. The CDR3 DNA sequence: TGTGCCATCAGGGCGGGACTAGCGGGAGTATACGAGCAGTACTTC. Encoded protein: CAIRAGLAGVYEQYF. This chain uses TRBV10-3 with TRBJ2-7; TRBD2 aligns across 14 bases. This CDR3 is 15 amino acids long. J gave up 4 bases and V 6 bases, and 5 bases lay outside the gene matches. Germline V gene data show CDR1 as ENHRY and CDR2 as SYGVKD.

This clone was recorded a few times. This rearrangement joins TRBV4-2 to TRBJ2-7, with D uncertain. The germline V gene encodes CDR1 LGHNA and CDR2 YNFKEQ. This CDR3 has 14 amino acids. Trimming took off 0 bases at V and 4 bases at J, with 10 bases between the two ends. In DNA, the CDR3 is TGTGCCAGCAGCCAAGATCGGCGGATGTACGAGCAGTACTTC. This translates into CASSQDRRMYEQYF.

The chain carries TRBV18 and TRBJ1-1; D might be TRBD1 (6 bases). Germline V gene data show CDR1 as KGHSH and CDR2 as LQKENI. The CDR3 sequence is 12 residues long. The ends were cut back, 6 bases at V and 4 bases at J, with 9 bases in the middle. CDR3 region: CASSRGGTEAFF. The CDR3 DNA reads as TGTGCCAGCTCTCGAGGGGGCACTGAAGCTTTCTTT.

The V call is TRBV6-6, the J call TRBJ2-7, with 11 bases fitting TRBD1. The V gene end was trimmed by 5 bases and the J gene end by 5 bases; junction bases not matched to a gene: 5. The germline CDR1 and CDR2 sequences are MNHNY and SVGAGI (reference sequence). The CDR3 contains 14 residues. The DNA of the CDR3 is TGTGCCAGCAGTGTCGGACAGGGGGCCCACGAGCAGTACTTC. Its translation: CASSVGQGAHEQYF.

This clone was found a few times. This chain connects TRBV5-6 to TRBJ1-4; D gene unclear. The length of the CDR3 is 14 residues. V lost 0 bases and J lost 14, with 17 bases in between. Per the germline V gene, CDR1 is SGHDT and CDR2 is YYEEEE. As DNA, the CDR3 is TGTGCCAGCAGCTTGGGGCCGTTAGAGGAGGGCCTGTTTTTT. Translating gives CASSLGPLEEGLFF.

CDR3 region: CAWSVFGRGNSPLHF. CDR3 coding DNA: TGTGCCTGGAGTGTATTCGGTAGGGGAAATTCACCCCTCCACTTT. The chain employs TRBV30 and TRBJ1-6; perhaps TRBD1 as D (5 bases). The CDR3 is made up of 15 amino acids. In germline, CDR1 is GTSNPN, CDR2 SVGIG (reference sequence). V gave up 0 bases and J gave up 7 bases, with 13 bases separating them.

The V call is TRBV11-2, the J call TRBJ1-2; TRBD1 matches 8 bases. CDR3 length: 15 residues. J lost 5 bases, V lost 1 base, and 6 bases had no gene match. Germline loops: CDR1 SGHAT, CDR2 FQNNGV. The CDR3 nucleotides read TGTGCCAGCAGCTTAGGGGACAGGCCCGCTTATGGCTACACCTTC. It is translated as CASSLGDRPAYGYTF.

The sample holds a few counts of this clone. The chain is built from TRBV20-1 and TRBJ1-1; D is perhaps TRBD1 (6 bases). This CDR3 contains 11 residues. Germline values: CDR1 DFQATT, CDR2 SNEGSKA (reference sequence). The CDR3 protein is CRGGQGTEAFF. The CDR3 region has the DNA TGCAGGGGCGGGCAGGGGACTGAAGCTTTCTTT.

This clone was detected only a few times. The chain employs TRBV14 and TRBJ2-3; no clear D gene. Trimming removed 4 bases at V and 4 bases at J, with 9 bases between. The germline V gene has CDR1 SGHDN and CDR2 FVKESK. This CDR3 spans 13 amino acids. The CDR3 DNA follows: TGTGCCAGCAGCCGCGGCCCGGCAGATACGCAGTATTTT. This sequence encodes CASSRGPADTQYF.

This clone has more than one count but fewer than ten. V gene TRBV7-9 combines with J gene TRBJ2-5; possibly TRBD1 or TRBD2 for D (6 bases each). Germline values: CDR1 SEHNR, CDR2 FQNEAQ (reference sequence). V was shortened by 5 bases and J by 4 bases, with 14 bases between the two germline ends. The CDR3 totals 14 residues. CDR3 in amino acids: CASSPLGGPETQYF. CDR3 DNA sequence: TGTGCCAGCAGCCCCTTAGGGGGGCCAGAGACCCAGTACTTC.

This clone came up a few times. This sequence joins TRBV10-3 and TRBJ1-2; 7 bases map to TRBD1. The J segment lost 2 bases and the V segment lost 8 bases, leaving 5 bases of the junction unmatched. There are 13 residues in the CDR3. CDR1 and CDR2 (germline): ENHRY, SYGVKD. Written as DNA, the CDR3 is TGTGCCATCCCAGGACAGGAGAACTATGGCTACACCTTC. Translation: CAIPGQENYGYTF.

This chain uses TRBV6-5 with TRBJ1-2; TRBD1 matches at 8 bases. With V trimmed by 1 base and J by 4 bases, 8 bases remained unmatched. Germline V gene lookup returns CDR1 MNHEY and CDR2 SVGAGI. This CDR3 spans 16 amino acids. CDR3 sequence: CASSYWGQVTSYGYTF. CDR3 nucleotides: TGTGCCAGCAGTTACTGGGGACAGGTCACCTCCTATGGCTACACCTTC.

This clone was found a few times. This rearrangement joins TRBV7-9 to TRBJ1-5, with D maybe TRBD1 (5 bases). Looked up from germline, CDR1 is SEHNR and CDR2 is FQNEAQ (reference sequence). The ends were cut back, 4 bases at V and 2 bases at J, with 15 bases in the middle. This CDR3 region has 16 residues. DNA for the CDR3: TGTGCCAGCAGCTCGGGGGGGAAGTCCGGCAATCAGCCCCAGCATTTT. The encoded protein is CASSSGGKSGNQPQHF.

In its sample, this clone was seen a few times. The gene calls are TRBV19 and TRBJ2-2, with D unclear. Germline lookup yields CDR1 LNHDA and CDR2 SQIVND (reference sequence). The CDR3 loop spans 14 amino acids. Trimming stripped 5 bases from V and 1 base from J, with 8 bases between. The DNA of the CDR3 is TGTGCCAGTAGTCTTGAGCGGAACACCGGGGAGCTGTTTTTT. Residues: CASSLERNTGELFF.

The V gene is TRBV4-2, the J gene TRBJ1-2; D unresolved. V lost 5 bases and J 1 base, leaving 11 bases between the germline ends. The CDR3 runs 14 residues. The V gene's germline CDR1 is LGHNA and CDR2 YNFKEQ. The CDR3 reads CASSVQSFNYGYTF. The CDR3 coding sequence is TGTGCCAGCAGCGTACAGAGCTTTAACTATGGCTACACCTTC.